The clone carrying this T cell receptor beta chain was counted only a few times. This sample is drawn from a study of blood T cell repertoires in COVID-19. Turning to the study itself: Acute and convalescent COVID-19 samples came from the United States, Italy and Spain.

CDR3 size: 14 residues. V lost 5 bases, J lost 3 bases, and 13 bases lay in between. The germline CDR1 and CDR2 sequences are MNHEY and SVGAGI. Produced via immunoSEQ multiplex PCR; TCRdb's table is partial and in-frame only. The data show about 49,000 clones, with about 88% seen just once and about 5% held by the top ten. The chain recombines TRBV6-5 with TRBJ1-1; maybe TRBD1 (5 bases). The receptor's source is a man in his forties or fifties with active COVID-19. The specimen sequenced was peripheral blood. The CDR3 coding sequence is TGTGCCAGCAGTCAACCCGGACACCACACTGAAGCTTTCTTT. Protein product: CASSQPGHHTEAFF.